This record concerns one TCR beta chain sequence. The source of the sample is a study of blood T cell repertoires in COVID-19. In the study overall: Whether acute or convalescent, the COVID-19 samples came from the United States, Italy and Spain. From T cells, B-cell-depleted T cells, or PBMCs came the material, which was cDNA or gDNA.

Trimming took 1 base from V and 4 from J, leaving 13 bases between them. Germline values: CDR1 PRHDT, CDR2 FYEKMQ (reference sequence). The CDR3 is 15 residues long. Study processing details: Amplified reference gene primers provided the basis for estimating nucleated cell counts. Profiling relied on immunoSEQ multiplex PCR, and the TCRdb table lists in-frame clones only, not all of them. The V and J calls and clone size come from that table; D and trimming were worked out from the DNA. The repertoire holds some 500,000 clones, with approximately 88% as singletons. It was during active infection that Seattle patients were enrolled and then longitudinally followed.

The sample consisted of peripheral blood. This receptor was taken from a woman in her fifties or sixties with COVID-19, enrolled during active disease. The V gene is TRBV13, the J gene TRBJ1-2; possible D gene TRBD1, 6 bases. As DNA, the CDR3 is TGTGCCAGCAGCTTAGCAGGGGCCGGTATCTATGGCTACACCTTC. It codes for CASSLAGAGIYGYTF.